This TCR beta chain was found in a study of identical twins. In this sample, this clonotype turned up a few times. MiXCR was run by TCRdb on the 5' RACE reads, yielding one entry per CDR3 protein. This table holds more than 400,000 distinct CDR3 sequences, around 15% found once. V lost 6 bases and J lost 3; bases outside the gene matches: 8. The CDR3 sequence is 16 residues long. The germline CDR1 and CDR2 sequences are MNHEY and SMNVEV (reference sequence). These data were also filed under a second study, of yellow fever vaccine responses in identical twins.

The J gene is TRBJ2-3, the V gene TRBV27, with 11 bases matching TRBD1. The sequence was collected from a young woman in good health. Sequenced input: CD4+ T cells sorted from blood. The CDR3 region is CASRSLGQGATDTQYF. In DNA, the CDR3 is TGTGCCAGCAGGAGCCTAGGACAGGGGGCGACAGATACGCAGTATTTT.